The subject of this entry is one T cell receptor beta chain. Assignments of participants to cohorts depended upon their own reported clinical history. The protocol was immunoSEQ multiplex PCR, while the TCRdb copy is restricted to in-frame clones and leaves out a portion. The table includes roughly 230,000 clones, about 86% detected once. This CDR3 is 12 amino acids long. V dropped 2 bases and J dropped 5 bases, with 4 bases sitting between them. From germline, CDR1 is LNHDA and CDR2 SQIVND (reference sequence). This entry is derived from a study of blood T cell repertoires in COVID-19. Whole-study context: Italy, Spain and the United States were the sources of the convalescent and acute COVID-19 samples. T cells, B-cell-depleted T cells, or PBMCs supplied cDNA or gDNA.

This sequence originates from a man aged 45-65 years who had recovered from COVID-19. J is TRBJ2-4 and V is TRBV19; D gene ambiguous. Sequencing used PBMCs or T cells enriched from blood (not recorded which). CDR3 DNA sequence: TGTGCCAGTAGTATACGGGAAAACATTCAGTACTTC. This codes for CASSIRENIQYF.